These 28 T cell receptor beta chains came from one sample sequenced in a study of T cell changes during pregnancy in multiple sclerosis. Sequenced by immunoSEQ multiplex PCR; TCRdb stores in-frame clones only, minus some. The sample lists tens of thousands of clones, 90% occurring once. The sample was peripheral blood, taken in the first trimester of pregnancy. The receptors stem from a female donor in good health, enrolled as a control in a pregnancy study.

This clone was picked up one time. V and J are TRBV5-1 and TRBJ1-2; D not resolved. The CDR3 spans 13 residues. The V gene's germline CDR1 is SGHRS and CDR2 YFSETQ. The V end was cut by 5 bases, the J end by 1 base, with 9 bases between. CDR3 sequence: CASRSSNNYGYTF. CDR3 sequence (DNA): TGCGCCAGCAGATCCTCTAATAACTATGGCTACACCTTC.

The rearrangement joins TRBV5-1 to TRBJ1-2, with unresolved D. CDR3 length: 12 amino acids. Trimming pared 3 bases from V and 8 bases from J, leaving 11 bases between. CDR1 SGHRS and CDR2 YFSETQ come from the germline V gene. CDR3 nucleotide sequence: TGCGCCAGCAGCTACCTAGGGAGCGGCTACACCTTC. It codes for CASSYLGSGYTF.

This chain joins TRBV7-9 and TRBJ2-3; D perhaps matches TRBD2 (5 bases). Trimming pared 5 bases from V and 4 bases from J, leaving 13 bases between. The CDR3 runs to 14 residues. The germline CDR1 and CDR2 sequences are SEHNR and FQNEAQ (reference sequence). The CDR3 DNA reads as TGTGCCAGCAGCGCCTGGTCGGGGTCAGATACGCAGTATTTT. Translating it yields CASSAWSGSDTQYF. Drawing the rest from reference TRBV7-9 and TRBJ2-3, the complete variable domain is DTGVSQNPRHKITKRGQNVTFRCDPISEHNRLYWYRQTLGQGPEFLTYFQNEAQLEKSRLLSDRFSAERPKGSFSTLEIQRTEQGDSAMYLCASSAWSGSDTQYFGPGTRLTVL.

CDR3 nucleotides: TGTGCCAGCAGGGCGGACATCAGCAATCAGCCCCAGCATTTT. It specifies CASRADISNQPQHF. The rearrangement joins TRBV28 to TRBJ1-5, with D possibly being TRBD1 (5 bases). From germline, CDR1 is MDHEN and CDR2 SYDVKM. This CDR3 region has 14 residues. The V gene lost 6 bases and the J gene lost 1 base, with 10 bases spanning the gap.

J is TRBJ1-4 and V is TRBV2; 7 nucleotides line up with TRBD1. V shed 8 bases and J 5 bases; nucleotides not matched to a gene: 5. From germline, CDR1 is SNHLY and CDR2 FYNNEI. The CDR3 spans 13 residues. CDR3 sequence: CASLRDRNEKLFF. Written as DNA, the CDR3 is TGTGCCAGCCTCCGGGACAGAAATGAAAAACTGTTTTTT.

This clone showed up just once. The chain links TRBV30 to TRBJ1-1; 8 bases are shared with TRBD1. This CDR3 is 19 amino acids long. Germline CDR1 and CDR2: GTSNPN and SVGIG (reference sequence). V gave up 4 bases and J gave up 0 bases; unmatched junction bases: 19. CDR3 sequence: CAWIAKTGTGLTMNTEAFF. The CDR3 DNA reads as TGTGCCTGGATCGCAAAAACCGGGACAGGACTAACCATGAACACTGAAGCTTTCTTT.

The chain joins TRBV11-3 to TRBJ2-3, with unresolved D. Germline CDR1 reads SGHNT; CDR2 reads YENEEA. V lost 3 bases, J lost 1 base, and 5 bases lay in between. The CDR3 extends over 13 amino acids. The CDR3, as DNA: TGTGCCAGCAGCTTCCGCGGCACAGATACGCAGTATTTT. Translated, it gives CASSFRGTDTQYF. Full variable domain (missing parts from reference TRBV11-3 and TRBJ2-3): EAGVVQSPRYKIIEKKQPVAFWCNPISGHNTLYWYLQNLGQGPELLIRYENEEAVDDSQLPKDRFSAERLKGVDSTLKIQPAELGDSAVYLCASSFRGTDTQYFGPGTRLTVL.

This clone was seen just once. This rearrangement joins TRBV15 to TRBJ2-5, with D perhaps TRBD2 (5 bases). Trimming removed 1 base from V and 10 bases from J, with 19 bases in between. The CDR3 loop spans 15 amino acids. Germline values: CDR1 LNHNV, CDR2 YYDKDF (reference sequence). CDR3 DNA: TGTGCCACCAGCAGAGTGGGCGGCGGGCGGGCGGTCCAGTACTTC. Residues: CATSRVGGGRAVQYF. The complete variable domain, with remaining parts taken from reference TRBV15 and TRBJ2-5, reads DAMVIQNPRYQVTQFGKPVTLSCSQTLNHNVMYWYQQKSSQAPKLLFHYYDKDFNNEADTPDNFQSRRPNTSFCFLDIRSPGLGDTAMYLCATSRVGGGRAVQYFGPGTRLLVL.

The V gene is TRBV7-9, the J gene TRBJ1-3, with unresolved D. The V end lost 6 bases, the J end lost 3 bases, and 12 bases lay between the germline ends. CDR3 length: 14 amino acids. Germline V gives CDR1 SEHNR, CDR2 FQNEAQ (reference sequence). CDR3 DNA sequence: TGTGCCAGCAGATCCATCCGCGGTGGAAACACCATATATTTT. Amino acids: CASRSIRGGNTIYF.

V usage is TRBV10-3 and J usage is TRBJ2-5; D is possibly TRBD2 (6 bases). In germline, CDR1 is ENHRY, CDR2 SYGVKD. CDR3 length: 13 amino acids. With 5 bases removed from V and 3 bases from J, the gap between germline ends came to 10 bases. CDR3 sequence reads: CAISLTGEETQYF. The CDR3 coding sequence is TGTGCCATCAGTCTGACGGGAGAAGAGACCCAGTACTTC.

The chain has TRBV6-5 and TRBJ1-1, with D uncertain. The CDR3 contains 14 residues. The V and J ends lost 6 bases and 1 base respectively, with 12 bases between them. Germline V gene sequence: CDR1 MNHEY, CDR2 SVGAGI. CDR3 in amino acids: CASSPNGRNTEAFF. CDR3 coding DNA: TGTGCCAGCAGCCCCAACGGGAGGAACACTGAAGCTTTCTTT.

The V gene is TRBV7-9, the J gene TRBJ2-7; D not certain. V was trimmed by 1 base and J by 2 bases, leaving 9 bases between them. Germline CDR1 is SEHNR and CDR2 is FQNEAQ (reference sequence). The CDR3 runs to 14 residues. CDR3 loop: CASSLGLSPYEQYF. The CDR3 region has the DNA TGTGCCAGCAGCTTAGGACTGAGCCCCTACGAGCAGTACTTC.

This sequence joins TRBV5-1 and TRBJ2-5; 7 bases are a match to TRBD2. With V trimmed by 1 base and J by 5 bases, 8 bases remained unmatched. The CDR3 totals 15 residues. In germline, CDR1 is SGHRS, CDR2 YFSETQ. The CDR3 spells CASSLTPGGAETQYF. The CDR3 DNA is TGCGCCAGCAGCTTGACCCCGGGAGGAGCGGAGACCCAGTACTTC. Complete variable domain (other parts from reference TRBV5-1 and TRBJ2-5): KAGVTQTPRYLIKTRGQQVTLSCSPISGHRSVSWYQQTPGQGLQFLFEYFSETQRNKGNFPGRFSGRQFSNSRSEMNVSTLELGDSALYLCASSLTPGGAETQYFGPGTRLLVL.

This chain uses TRBV15 with TRBJ2-3; D gene uncertain. Germline V CDR1 and CDR2: LNHNV, YYDKDF (reference sequence). This CDR3 region has 13 residues. V lost 0 bases and J 4 bases, leaving 5 bases between the germline ends. The CDR3 DNA reads TGTGCCACCAGCAGAGATCGTCCAGATACGCAGTATTTT. It encodes CATSRDRPDTQYF.

The chain recombines TRBV27 with TRBJ2-2, with TRBD2 identical over 8 bases. The CDR3 contains 15 residues. V gave up 7 bases and J gave up 6 bases; unmatched junction bases: 10. Germline CDR1 reads MNHEY; CDR2 reads SMNVEV (reference sequence). This chain's CDR3 is CASIPRGGRSGELFF. The CDR3 DNA follows: TGTGCCAGCATTCCACGGGGGGGCCGGTCCGGGGAGCTGTTTTTT.

The chain has TRBV2 and TRBJ1-6, with D possibly matching TRBD1 (5 bases). The germline V and J ends were trimmed by 10 bases and 8 bases, with 15 bases remaining between them. The CDR3 consists of 13 residues. Looked up from germline, CDR1 is SNHLY and CDR2 is FYNNEI. The CDR3 coding sequence is TGTGCCACCCGGGACTGGGGGGATTCACCCCTCCACTTT. Its protein is CATRDWGDSPLHF.

V and J are TRBV11-3 and TRBJ2-1, with 13 bases fitting TRBD2. The germline gives CDR1 SGHNT, CDR2 YENEEA. V gave up 6 bases and J gave up 3 bases; unmatched junction bases: 8. The CDR3 runs to 17 residues. CDR3 sequence: CASSRTSGSVGYNEQFF. The CDR3 coding sequence is TGTGCCAGCAGTCGGACTAGCGGGAGCGTGGGCTACAATGAGCAGTTCTTC.

The V call is TRBV11-2, the J call TRBJ2-3, with D uncertain. Trimming cost V 0 bases and J 0 bases, with 7 bases left between them. Germline V gene sequence: CDR1 SGHAT, CDR2 FQNNGV. CDR3 size: 15 residues. The CDR3 DNA follows: TGTGCCAGCAGCTTAGATACTAAGAGCACAGATACGCAGTATTTT. Protein: CASSLDTKSTDTQYF. The full variable domain, completed using reference TRBV11-2 and TRBJ2-3, is EAGVAQSPRYKIIEKRQSVAFWCNPISGHATLYWYQQILGQGPKLLIQFQNNGVVDDSQLPKDRFSAERLKGVDSTLKIQPAKLEDSAVYLCASSLDTKSTDTQYFGPGTRLTVL.

This clone has just a few counts. The chain links TRBV19 to TRBJ1-2; 9 bases align to TRBD1. The CDR3 covers 15 residues. Trimming took 5 bases from V and 4 from J; bases not matched to a gene: 8. Germline V gene lookup returns CDR1 LNHDA and CDR2 SQIVND (reference sequence). Here the CDR3 DNA reads TGTGCCAGTAGTCCAGACAGGGGGTGGAGCTATGGCTACACCTTC. Translation gives CASSPDRGWSYGYTF.

This clone was observed a single time. The chain uses TRBV28 and TRBJ2-5; 9 bases line up with TRBD2. CDR1 is MDHEN and CDR2 is SYDVKM in the germline V gene. Trimming at V came to 5 bases and at J to 2 bases, leaving 9 bases not matched to a gene. The CDR3 contains 16 residues. CDR3 sequence (DNA): TGTGCCAGCAGTCCTCTTGGGACTAGCAGACAAGAGACCCAGTACTTC. It translates to CASSPLGTSRQETQYF.

The rearrangement joins TRBV6-4 to TRBJ2-1, with 9 bases that match TRBD2. The J segment lost 8 bases and the V segment lost 7 bases, leaving 12 bases of the junction unmatched. From germline, CDR1 is MRHNA and CDR2 SNTAGT. The CDR3 runs to 15 residues. As DNA, the CDR3 is TGTGCCAGCAAGGTTCGGGGCGGGGGGGCAGATGAGCAGTTCTTC. Protein sequence: CASKVRGGGADEQFF.

This chain joins TRBV28 and TRBJ2-3; 7 nucleotides match TRBD2. The J segment lost 4 bases and the V segment lost 3 bases, leaving 4 bases of the junction unmatched. There are 14 residues in the CDR3. CDR1 and CDR2 from the germline V gene are MDHEN and SYDVKM. CDR3 sequence: CASSFGGRADTQYF. The DNA for the CDR3 is TGTGCCAGCAGTTTTGGCGGGAGAGCAGATACGCAGTATTTT.

The rearrangement uses TRBV5-6 and TRBJ2-7; no definite D call. CDR1 SGHDT and CDR2 YYEEEE come from the germline V gene. V was shortened by 1 base and J by 2 bases, with 16 bases between the two germline ends. There are 16 residues in the CDR3. Here the CDR3 reads CASSLMRRSLTYEQYF. The CDR3 coding sequence is TGTGCCAGCAGCTTGATGAGGCGGTCGTTGACCTACGAGCAGTACTTC.

This chain uses TRBV5-4 with TRBJ2-7, with 11 bases lining up with TRBD1. Germline values: CDR1 SGHNT, CDR2 YYREEE (reference sequence). V lost 5 bases and J lost 4; bases outside the gene matches: 8. This CDR3 is built from 15 residues. CDR3 nucleotide sequence: TGTGCCAGCAGGTTGCAGGACAGGGGGCCTTACGAGCAGTACTTC. Amino acids: CASRLQDRGPYEQYF.

The genes are TRBV9 and TRBJ2-1; 7 nucleotides line up with TRBD2. V gave up 4 bases and J gave up 8 bases; unmatched junction bases: 18. Germline V gene lookup returns CDR1 SGDLS and CDR2 YYNGEE. CDR3 length: 17 amino acids. The DNA for the CDR3 is TGTGCCAGCAGCTCCAACGTGCGGGCAGGGAGGGTTTATGAGCAGTTCTTC. Encoded protein: CASSSNVRAGRVYEQFF.

This chain connects TRBV27 to TRBJ1-2; a possible D gene is TRBD1 (5 bases). Trimming cost V 2 bases and J 3 bases, with 19 bases left between them. Looked up from germline, CDR1 is MNHEY and CDR2 is SMNVEV (reference sequence). The CDR3 has 17 residues. CDR3 protein: CASSLHGGGYLDYGYTF. The CDR3 coding sequence is TGTGCCAGCAGTTTACATGGCGGGGGTTATTTGGACTATGGCTACACCTTC.

This chain joins TRBV12-5 and TRBJ2-5, with TRBD1 matching 7 bases. Germline loops: CDR1 LGHNT, CDR2 FRNRAP. This CDR3 spans 14 amino acids. With 7 bases clipped from V and 5 bases from J, the junction kept 10 bases outside the gene matches. The CDR3 here is CASASGQEDETQYF. The CDR3 DNA reads TGTGCTAGTGCCTCAGGACAGGAGGACGAGACCCAGTACTTC.

V is TRBV10-2 and J is TRBJ2-7, with 11 nucleotides matching TRBD2. V lost 5 bases and J lost 0; bases outside the gene matches: 3. Germline-derived CDR1 and CDR2 are WSHSY and SAAADI. This CDR3 comprises 15 residues. The chain's CDR3 is CASSPLAGASYEQYF. CDR3 DNA: TGCGCCAGCAGTCCACTAGCGGGAGCCTCCTACGAGCAGTACTTC.